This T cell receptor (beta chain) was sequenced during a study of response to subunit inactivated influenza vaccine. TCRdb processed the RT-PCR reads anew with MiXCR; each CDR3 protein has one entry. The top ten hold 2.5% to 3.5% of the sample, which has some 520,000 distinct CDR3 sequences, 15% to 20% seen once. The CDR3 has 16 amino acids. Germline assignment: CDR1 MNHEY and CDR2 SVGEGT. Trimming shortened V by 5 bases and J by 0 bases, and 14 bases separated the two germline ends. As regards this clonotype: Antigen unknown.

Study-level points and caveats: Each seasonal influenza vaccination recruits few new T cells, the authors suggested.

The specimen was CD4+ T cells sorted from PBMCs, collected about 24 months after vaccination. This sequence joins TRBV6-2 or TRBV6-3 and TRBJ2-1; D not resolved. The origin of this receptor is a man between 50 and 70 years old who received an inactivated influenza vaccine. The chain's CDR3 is CASSPPAQSSYNEQFF. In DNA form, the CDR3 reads TGTGCCAGCAGTCCCCCCGCTCAGAGCTCCTACAATGAGCAGTTCTTC.